This passage covers 21 T cell receptor beta chains from one sample sequenced in a study of blood T cell repertoires in COVID-19. The method was immunoSEQ multiplex PCR; TCRdb's version includes in-frame clones alone and lacks a portion of them. The table shows around 300,000 clones, with less than 90% occurring only once. The sample consisted of PBMCs or T cells enriched from blood (not recorded which). The receptors come from a woman between 45 and 60 years old who had recovered from COVID-19.

The rearrangement uses TRBV9 and TRBJ2-5, with TRBD2 identical over 13 bases. CDR1 is SGDLS and CDR2 is YYNGEE in the germline V gene. The CDR3 extends over 19 amino acids. The V gene end was trimmed by 3 bases and the J gene end by 5 bases; junction bases not matched to a gene: 16. The CDR3 protein is CASSAQLLAGGPAGETQYF. For the CDR3, the DNA is TGTGCCAGCAGCGCACAACTACTAGCGGGAGGGCCAGCGGGGGAGACCCAGTACTTC.

This clone appeared a few times. The chain combines TRBV7-6 with TRBJ2-4; 12 nucleotides agree with TRBD1. With V trimmed by 2 bases and J by 7 bases, 6 bases remained unmatched. There are 16 residues in the CDR3. Germline CDR1 and CDR2: SGHVS and FNYEAQ. CDR3 DNA: TGTGCCAGCAGCTTAACCGGGACAGGGGGCGCGAACATTCAGTACTTC. This codes for CASSLTGTGGANIQYF.

The chain combines TRBV28 with TRBJ1-2; TRBD1 is a possible D gene (6 bases). Germline CDR1 MDHEN, CDR2 SYDVKM. This CDR3 contains 13 residues. V was clipped by 7 bases and J by 6 bases, with 15 bases between them. DNA of the CDR3: TGTGCCAGCACTTCACAGGGCGTAAATGGCTACACCTTC. Protein: CASTSQGVNGYTF.

The chain joins TRBV14 to TRBJ2-1, with TRBD2 identical over 8 bases. Unmatched junction bases numbered 8, after V lost 4 bases and J lost 0 bases. The CDR3 covers 17 residues. Germline values: CDR1 SGHDN, CDR2 FVKESK. The CDR3 reads CASSPRGLARSYNEQFF. CDR3 DNA: TGTGCCAGCAGCCCAAGAGGACTAGCCCGCTCCTACAATGAGCAGTTCTTC.

This rearrangement joins TRBV5-4 to TRBJ2-1; possible D gene TRBD1, 6 bases. V dropped 4 bases and J dropped 1 base, with 12 bases sitting between them. The length of the CDR3 is 15 residues. The V gene's germline CDR1 is SGHNT and CDR2 YYREEE (reference sequence). CDR3: CASSQDRRSYNEQFF. The DNA for the CDR3 is TGTGCCAGCAGCCAAGACAGGAGGTCCTACAATGAGCAGTTCTTC.

J is TRBJ2-7 and V is TRBV10-3, with a tentative D call TRBD1 (6 bases). V was clipped by 10 bases and J by 6 bases, with 22 bases between them. CDR3 size: 14 residues. Per germline, CDR1 ENHRY and CDR2 SYGVKD. CDR3: CATGKDSTLGEQYF. The CDR3 bases are TGTGCCACGGGGAAGGACAGCACTCTGGGCGAGCAGTACTTC.

The genes are TRBV6-2 or TRBV6-3 and TRBJ2-4; D is ambiguous. Trimming left V 2 bases short and J 8 bases short, with 13 bases between. This CDR3 comprises 14 residues. In germline, CDR1 is MNHEY, CDR2 SVGEGT. CDR3 protein: CASSYLQLGDIQYF. The CDR3 DNA reads TGTGCCAGCAGTTACCTGCAACTCGGAGACATTCAGTACTTC.

V is TRBV28 and J is TRBJ2-1; 10 nucleotides agree with TRBD1. The CDR3 has 14 residues. Germline V CDR1 and CDR2: MDHEN, SYDVKM. With 7 bases clipped from V and 7 bases from J, the junction kept 7 bases outside the gene matches. The CDR3 coding sequence is TGTGCCAGCATGGGGACAGGGGAAGGTAATGAGCAGTTCTTC. As protein: CASMGTGEGNEQFF.

This clone was found once. This sequence joins TRBV4-3 and TRBJ1-4; TRBD1 matches 7 bases. The germline V gene encodes CDR1 LGHNA and CDR2 YSLEER. The V segment lost 2 bases and the J segment 3 bases; nucleotides outside the gene matches: 12. The CDR3 contains 18 residues. CDR3 DNA: TGCGCCAGCAGCCAACGAATCAGGGGGATGGGAGCTAATGAAAAACTGTTTTTT. Translating it yields CASSQRIRGMGANEKLFF.

This clone was picked up one time. This chain links TRBV5-1 with TRBJ2-5; 10 nucleotides agree with TRBD1. Germline trimming cut 7 bases from V and 7 bases from J; bases unmatched to any gene: 7. CDR1 is SGHRS, CDR2 YFSETQ, per germline. The CDR3 sequence is 13 residues long. The chain's CDR3 is CASRQGATLTQYF. In DNA, the CDR3 is TGCGCCAGCCGACAGGGGGCGACGTTGACCCAGTACTTC. The full variable domain, with the rest looked up from reference TRBV5-1 and TRBJ2-5, is KAGVTQTPRYLIKTRGQQVTLSCSPISGHRSVSWYQQTPGQGLQFLFEYFSETQRNKGNFPGRFSGRQFSNSRSEMNVSTLELGDSALYLCASRQGATLTQYFGPGTRLLVL.

In its sample, this clone was seen once. The chain recombines TRBV3-1 (or the pseudogene TRBV3-2) with TRBJ2-5; no reliable D call. V lost 0 bases to trimming and J lost 4 bases, with 6 bases between them. CDR3 length: 13 residues. CDR1 LGHDT and CDR2 YNNKEL come from the germline V gene (reference sequence). CDR3 nucleotide sequence: TGTGCCAGCAGCCAAGATCAGGTAGAGACCCAGTACTTC. Translated: CASSQDQVETQYF.

The rearrangement uses TRBV4-2 and TRBJ1-1; D is possibly TRBD1 (5 bases). The V end lost 8 bases, the J end lost 4 bases, and 17 bases lay between the germline ends. The CDR3 is 14 residues long. Germline CDR1 is LGHNA and CDR2 is YNFKEQ. DNA of the CDR3: TGTGCCAGCTCCCGACGGGGGATTGGCACTGAAGCTTTCTTT. Protein sequence: CASSRRGIGTEAFF.

DNA for the CDR3: TGTGCCAGCAGCTCCGGGACAGGGCTCACTGAAGCTTTCTTT. Its translation is CASSSGTGLTEAFF. The chain is built from TRBV7-3 and TRBJ1-1, with 9 bases that match TRBD1. Per the germline V gene, CDR1 is SGHTA and CDR2 is FQGTGA. The CDR3 length is 14 residues. Trimming at V came to 4 bases and at J to 4 bases, leaving 4 bases not matched to a gene.

CDR3 nucleotide sequence: TGTGCCAGCTACGGACAGGGTAGCAATCAGCCCCAGCATTTT. This sequence encodes CASYGQGSNQPQHF. This chain links TRBV6-5 with TRBJ1-5, with 8 positions matching TRBD1. This CDR3 region has 14 residues. CDR1 is MNHEY, CDR2 SVGAGI, per germline. The ends lost 8 bases at V and 0 bases at J; junction bases unmatched: 3.

The table lists this clone with a few counts. This chain links TRBV7-2 with TRBJ2-6; the D gene is possibly TRBD2 (6 bases). The V gene's germline CDR1 is SGHTA and CDR2 FQGNSA. The V and J ends lost 11 bases and 2 bases respectively, with 16 bases between them. The CDR3 extends over 15 amino acids. CDR3 DNA sequence: TGTGCCGGGACTCTTTTGACTCCTGGGGCCAACGTCCTGACTTTC. It yields the protein CAGTLLTPGANVLTF.

This sequence joins TRBV3-1 (or the pseudogene TRBV3-2) and TRBJ1-1, with 9 bases fitting TRBD1. Germline V lookup: CDR1 LGHDT, CDR2 YNNKEL (reference sequence). The CDR3 consists of 16 residues. With 1 base clipped from V and 2 bases from J, the junction kept 5 bases outside the gene matches. The CDR3 DNA reads TGTGCCAGCAGCCAAGGACAGGGGGGGCCCAACACTGAAGCTTTCTTT. This encodes CASSQGQGGPNTEAFF.

The V and J genes are TRBV6-2 or TRBV6-3 and TRBJ2-7; 7 positions agree with TRBD2. The CDR3 length is 15 residues. V was clipped by 5 bases and J by 5 bases; unmatched bases: 12. Germline V gene data show CDR1 as MNHEY and CDR2 as SVGEGT. CDR3 nucleotide sequence: TGTGCCAGCAGTGCCCTTACGGGAGGCCCAAACGAGCAGTACTTC. Translated: CASSALTGGPNEQYF.

There are a few counts of this clone. V gene TRBV18 combines with J gene TRBJ1-1, with 9 bases that match TRBD1. The CDR3 has 13 amino acids. In germline, CDR1 is KGHSH, CDR2 LQKENI. J gave up 1 base and V 8 bases, and 2 bases lay outside the gene matches. The CDR3 protein is CASTGGPNTEAFF. The CDR3 coding sequence is TGTGCCAGCACAGGGGGCCCGAACACTGAAGCTTTCTTT.

The gene calls are TRBV5-4 and TRBJ2-2; TRBD2 matches 7 bases. In germline, CDR1 is SGHNT, CDR2 YYREEE (reference sequence). The CDR3 is made up of 18 amino acids. J was trimmed by 3 bases and V by 4 bases; bases with no gene match: 15. CDR3: CASSPLSGGGRYTGELFF. CDR3 coding DNA: TGTGCCAGCAGCCCGCTCTCTGGGGGAGGGAGGTACACCGGGGAGCTGTTTTTT.

The rearrangement links TRBV27 to TRBJ1-2; 7 nucleotides align to TRBD1. V shed 2 bases and J 4 bases; nucleotides not matched to a gene: 7. Germline CDR1 MNHEY, CDR2 SMNVEV (reference sequence). The CDR3 has 15 residues. The CDR3 DNA reads TGTGCCAGCAGTTTAATGGCAGGGGGTGTCTATGGCTACACCTTC. It encodes CASSLMAGGVYGYTF.

The chain carries TRBV24-1 and TRBJ2-2; tentatively, D is TRBD2 (5 bases). Germline CDR1 reads KGHDR; CDR2 reads SFDVKD. The CDR3 is made up of 15 amino acids. The ends were cut back, 2 bases at V and 1 base at J, with 7 bases in the middle. CDR3: CATSDWRLNTGELFF. The CDR3 coding sequence is TGTGCCACCAGTGATTGGAGGCTGAACACCGGGGAGCTGTTTTTT.